This T cell receptor (beta chain) was obtained from a study of persistence of HIV-infected CD4 T cells (dated by TCRdb to between 2020 and 2021). Looking at the study overall: The study isolated CMV- and HIV-1 Gag-responding CD4+ T cells from ART-treated individuals to examine antigen-driven clonal expansion of HIV-1-infected cells. Proviral sequencing was used to assess clonality among infected cells, whereas TCRbeta sequencing gauged the clonality of all cells within each sorted population. Apart from a couple of participants who underwent leukapheresis at a single time point, peripheral blood samples of up to roughly 180 mL were collected from participants at multiple time points. For the TCR cluster analysis across participants, 8 or 9 participants were included for CMV and more than 5 participants for Gag. The median time participants had been on suppressive ART was about eight years. Study-wide findings and limitations: Degenerate expanded CDR3beta sequences were enriched in antigen-responding cells, suggesting convergent selection of CD4+ responses to CMV and Gag. Only a small number of individuals took part in the study, and the range of antigens tested was limited. Significantly lower TCRbeta richness was observed in CMV- and Gag-responding cells than in anti-CD3/anti-CD28-responding cells, and higher oligoclonality was observed in CMV-responding cells than in CD3/CD28-stimulated and Gag-responding cells. Within the same sorted populations, how oligoclonal the TCRs were correlated with how oligoclonal the proviruses were. Because the TCR analyses were done in bulk, restricting them to just the rare CMV-responding cells that actually carried HIV-1 proviruses was not possible.

Interpreted using the paper, the treatment or condition label stands for: suppressive antiretroviral therapy. Lysates of CMV-infected fibroblasts were used at about 10 ug/mL for cell stimulation. Nonresponding CD40L-negative CD69-negative CD45RO-high memory CD4+ T cells were sorted as memory populations depleted of antigen-responding cells. HIV-1-infected adults in whom suppressive ART had been started during chronic infection were enrolled as participants. For at least 4 years, participants had undetectable plasma HIV-1 RNA, below 50 copies/mL. To be included, participants needed a CD4+ T cell count above 400 cells/uL and a positive CMV serology. Before stimulation, PBMCs were isolated using density centrifugation and depleted of CD8+ T cells. Stimulation of CD8-depleted PBMCs was carried out for approximately 17 hours with anti-CD28/CD49d costimulation, CD40-blocking antibody and enfuvirtide, to prevent new infections. Sorting was done on either a Beckman Coulter MoFlo Legacy or an XDP sorter, and propidium iodide was used to exclude dead cells. Genomic DNA was extracted using the QIAamp DNA Mini Kit for samples with more than one million cells and using the Quick-DNA Microprep Kit for all other samples.

The immunoSEQ hsTCRB assay version 4 in survey mode was used to sequence TCRbeta repertoires from genomic DNA. Genomic DNA was diluted to 10 ng/uL, using up to 1 ug per sample for TCRbeta sequencing. The original pipeline was this. ImmunoSeq Analyzer 3.0 was used for analysis of TCRbeta data, and diversity was computed on productive nucleotide rearrangements. The improved Chao index was used to estimate lower-bound TCR diversity, and the Gini coefficient was used to estimate clonality using the Immunarch R package. Different nucleotide rearrangements encoding the same CDR3beta amino acid sequence were counted as distinct clonotypes. TCRbeta sequences significantly enriched in antigen-responding cells relative to anti-CD3/anti-CD28-activated cells were identified by differential abundance analysis. GLIPH2 clustered TCRs by predicted peptide-MHC specificity, both within individual participants and across merged participant data sets. TCRdb took over this immuneACCESS table, retaining in-frame rearrangements with V and J assigned. Such tables are incomplete; in checked studies, under half of the missing clones stem from an unresolved V gene, and the remainder is unexplained. V and J calls and clone size come straight from that table; D and trimming were deduced from the DNA. For this sample there are 45,000 to 55,000 clones; around 72% appear just once. Clones ranked in the top ten supply around 2.9% of the sample.

In regard to this clone: The target of this receptor is not known. A read error may account for a junction end that differs from germline.

This sequence originates from an adult man with HIV who was CMV-seropositive. The source was CD4+ T cells sorted from PBMCs after roughly 18-hour stimulation, collected from a patient who received antiretroviral therapy. The intended sense of this specimen's cell subset or site label: CD40L-CD69- CD45RO-high memory CD4 T cells not responding to CMV lysate.

The CDR3 loop reads CASSYSVGVAGNTIYF. The sequenced DNA: TGTGCCAGCAGCTACTCAGTAGGGGTCGCTGGAAACACCATATATTTT. The rearranged segments are TRBV6-5 and TRBJ1-3; a weak D assignment points to TRBD1 (5 bases agree). From its cysteine to its phenylalanine, the CDR3 spans 16 amino acids. This entry keeps only the CDR3 DNA: 48 bases, framed from base 1. In the germline V gene, CDR1 corresponds to MNHEY and CDR2 to SVGAGI.